This T cell receptor (beta chain) came from a study of regulatory T cells in long-lasting Graves disease. Points from the study as a whole: Owing to a sample size that was small, accuracy may have been reduced. Favored gene segments in persistent disease were TRBV28, TRBJ1-2 and TRBJ2-5.

Both iRepertoire HTBI primers and Arm-PCR of CDR3 regions were used to build the TCR beta libraries. MiXCR was run by TCRdb on the multiplex PCR reads, yielding one entry per CDR3 protein. Of some 400,000 distinct CDR3 sequences in the sample, more than 12% are singletons; the top ten hold 16%. Time point described: newly diagnosed GD, antithyroid drugs for less than 3 months. PBMC RNA served as the TCR library source. In its sample, this clonotype was seen many times. What it recognizes is unknown. The CDR3 contains 16 residues. Germline CDR1 LNHDA, CDR2 SQIVND (reference sequence). Trimming cost V 3 bases and J 1 base, with 15 bases left between them. The data were also submitted as part of a second study, on T cells in Graves' hyperthyroidism and ophthalmopathy.

The V gene is TRBV19, the J gene TRBJ1-1; D is undetermined. The material was peripheral blood mononuclear cells (PBMCs), obtained at new diagnosis, from a patient treated with antithyroid drugs. This TCR came from a woman younger than 45 with Graves disease. CDR3 protein: CASSISLRFRNTEAFF. CDR3 sequence (DNA): TGTGCCAGTAGTATCTCCCTCAGGTTCAGGAACACTGAAGCTTTCTTT. The variable domain in full, with the rest retrieved from reference TRBV19 and TRBJ1-1, is DGGITQSPKYLFRKEGQNVTLSCEQNLNHDAMYWYRQDPGQGLRLIYYSQIVNDFQKGDIAEGYSVSREKKESFPLTVTSAQKNPTAFYLCASSISLRFRNTEAFFGQGTRLTVV.